Given below is one T cell receptor beta chain in context. In the authors' methods: Reference gene primer amplification gave estimated nucleated cell counts. The assay was immunoSEQ multiplex PCR, and TCRdb's table has in-frame clones only and misses some. V, J and clone size are those of that table, while D and trimming were read from the DNA. Of about 63,000 clones listed, 75% to 80% are singletons. These data come from a study of blood T cell repertoires in COVID-19. Germline V gene data show CDR1 as GTSNPN and CDR2 as SVGIG (reference sequence). The CDR3 has 15 amino acids. Trimming removed 3 bases from V and 0 bases from J, with 14 bases in between.

Sequenced: peripheral blood. This sequence joins TRBV30 and TRBJ1-1, with D tentatively TRBD1 (5 bases). The sequence was obtained from an elderly woman with acute or convalescent COVID-19. This CDR3 is CAWRERDFLNTEAFF. CDR3 nucleotide sequence: TGTGCCTGGAGAGAACGGGACTTCCTGAACACTGAAGCTTTCTTT.